The 17 T cell receptor beta chains given below trace back to one sample, sequenced in a study of tumor-infiltrating lymphocytes in primary liver carcinoma. Extraction of RNA together with DNA used about 18-31 mg of unsorted bulk tissue. With a constant-region primer, TCR beta cDNA was made from approximately 500 ng of total RNA. Slightly modified ARM-PCR with three nested multiplex PCR rounds yielded TCR beta libraries. It was with TRBV1-TRBV30 forward primers and a C-beta reverse primer that the first two PCR rounds were run, at around 9 cycles each. TCRdb reprocessed the multiplex PCR reads via MiXCR and lists one record per CDR3 protein. The repertoire holds 40,000 to 60,000 distinct CDR3 sequences, less than 75% seen once, with about 29% in the top ten. Sequenced material: liver tumor tissue from sampling region 5. Subset indicated: tumor region T5, tumor centre. The receptor set was obtained from a man aged 40-49 years with primary liver carcinoma and hepatitis B virus infection.

The sample holds many counts of this clonotype. This chain uses TRBV10-2 with TRBJ2-7; the match to TRBD2 covers 14 bases. Germline CDR1 WSHSY, CDR2 SAAADI. V lost 6 bases to trimming and J lost 5 bases; unmatched junction nucleotides: 6. This CDR3 spans 15 amino acids. CDR3 DNA: TGCGCCAGCAGGGGGGGACTAGCGGGAGTCGACGAGCAGTACTTC. Amino acid sequence: CASRGGLAGVDEQYF.

Comments on this clonotype: The conserved closing phenylalanine or tryptophan is absent in this CDR3, likely reflecting a read error. The chain carries TRBV6-6 and TRBJ2-2; 7 nucleotides agree with TRBD2. The V segment lost 10 bases and the J segment 4 bases; nucleotides outside the gene matches: 12. Per the germline V gene, CDR1 is MNHNY and CDR2 is SVGAGI (reference sequence). The CDR3 extends over 15 amino acids. CDR3 in DNA: TGTGCCAACAGCAGGGAGGGCGGGGGCACCGGGGAGCTGTTTTCT. Protein product: CANSREGGGTGELFS.

On this clonotype: The CDR3 carries no conserved terminal phenylalanine or tryptophan, so it likely arises from a read error. Because the CDR3's place on the DNA is in doubt, the DNA is left out and the CDR3 is given as listed by TCRdb. V is TRBV29-1 and J is TRBJ2-1. The CDR3 has 12 amino acids, counting both end residues. Germline values: CDR1 SQVTM, CDR2 ANQGSEA. CDR3 amino acids: CSVDQESNEQSL.

Details on this clonotype: No conserved phenylalanine or tryptophan is present at the end of the CDR3, so a read error is the likely explanation. The DNA is omitted, as the CDR3 cannot be located on it reliably, and the CDR3 follows TCRdb's listing. The genes are TRBV11-3 and TRBJ2-1; TRBD2 reflects the table's D call only, with no check against the DNA. Germline V gene data show CDR1 as SGHNT and CDR2 as YENEEA. The CDR3 adds up to 19 amino acids, both ends counted. The chain's CDR3 is CASSLDLYAGGLVYNEQFY.

This clonotype was observed at least ten times. This sequence joins TRBV5-1 and TRBJ2-6, with unresolved D. Germline V gene sequence: CDR1 SGHRS, CDR2 YFSETQ. This CDR3 has 15 residues. The germline V and J ends were trimmed by 3 bases and 4 bases, with 11 bases remaining between them. In DNA form, the CDR3 reads TGCGCCAGCAGCTCGGATCACCCCGGGGCCAACGTCCTGACTTTC. Its protein product is CASSSDHPGANVLTF.

As regards this clonotype: The junction and the germline gene differ at one end; a read error may be behind it. This chain connects TRBV6-1 to TRBJ2-4, with D tentatively TRBD1 (6 bases). This CDR3 region has 14 residues. CDR1 and CDR2 (germline): MNHNS, SASEGT. CDR3 protein: CASSHYTGRYIQYF. The CDR3 nucleotides read TGTGCCAGCAGTCATTATACAGGGAGATACATTCAATACTTC.

V and J are TRBV12-3 or TRBV12-4 and TRBJ2-7; TRBD2 matches at 9 bases. V shed 8 bases, J shed 5 bases, and the junction held 16 bases outside the gene matches. The CDR3 spans 16 residues. Written as DNA, the CDR3 is TGTGCCAGCGAACCGGGACTAGCTGGCAGCTACAACGAGCAGTACTTC. Its translation is CASEPGLAGSYNEQYF.

Points on this clonotype: An end of the junction does not agree with germline; a read error may underlie this. The rearrangement joins TRBV6-6 to TRBJ1-5; D ambiguous. The germline gives CDR1 MNHNY, CDR2 SVGAGI (reference sequence). CDR3 length equals 16 residues. As DNA, the CDR3 is TGTGCCATCAGTTACCGAGTAGAGCATAGCAATCAGCCCCAGGATTTT. Residues: CAISYRVEHSNQPQDF.

On this clonotype itself: One end of the junction fails to match germline, which may point to a read error. The chain is built from TRBV29-1 and TRBJ1-1, with D unclear. This CDR3 contains 13 residues. Germline V gene lookup returns CDR1 SQVTM and CDR2 ANQGSEA. DNA for the CDR3: TGCAGCGTTGGCGCAGCCATGAACACTGAAGATTTCTTT. It yields the protein CSVGAAMNTEDFF.

Comments on this clonotype: A junction boundary mismatches the germline segment, possibly from a read error. V usage is TRBV11-2 and J usage is TRBJ2-5; TRBD2 is a possible D gene (6 bases). Germline loops: CDR1 SGHAT, CDR2 FQNNGV. The CDR3 totals 16 residues. The CDR3 coding sequence is TGTGCCAGCAACTTAAGGAGTAGCGGCCCGAGGGAGACCCAGTACTTC. This sequence encodes CASNLRSSGPRETQYF.

Details on this clonotype: Germline and junction disagree at one end, which may indicate a read error. This chain links TRBV14 with TRBJ2-7; TRBD1 aligns across 8 bases. This CDR3 region has 16 residues. Germline V gives CDR1 SGHDN, CDR2 FVKESK. The CDR3 region is CACSLRGTGTAYEQYF. The CDR3 DNA reads as TGTGCCTGCAGCCTCAGGGGGACAGGAACTGCCTATGAGCAGTACTTC.

This chain connects TRBV11-2 to TRBJ2-1, with 8 bases that match TRBD2. Trimming took 3 bases from V and 13 from J; bases not matched to a gene: 17. The germline V gene has CDR1 SGHAT and CDR2 FQNNGV. The CDR3 is 16 residues long. The CDR3 reads CASSLDIGLATGEQFF. Written as DNA, the CDR3 is TGTGCCAGCAGCTTGGATATAGGACTAGCCACGGGTGAACAGTTCTTC.

This clonotype was seen at least ten times. The V call is TRBV7-9, the J call TRBJ2-1; no clear D gene. This CDR3 has 12 residues. Trimming shortened V by 1 base and J by 9 bases, and 7 bases separated the two germline ends. CDR1 is SEHNR, CDR2 FQNEAQ, per germline (reference sequence). The CDR3 DNA follows: TGTGCCAGCAGCTTAGGCCGGATTGAGCAGTTCTTC. Residues: CASSLGRIEQFF.

The chain employs TRBV6-5 and TRBJ2-2; tentatively, D is TRBD2 (5 bases). Germline loops: CDR1 MNHEY, CDR2 SVGAGI. This CDR3 comprises 14 residues. The V end was cut by 0 bases, the J end by 7 bases, with 9 bases between. CDR3 region: CASSYSRDIGELFF. The CDR3 region has the DNA TGTGCCAGCAGTTACTCTCGGGATATCGGGGAGCTGTTTTTT.

The J gene is TRBJ2-6, the V gene TRBV7-9; D is possibly TRBD1 or TRBD2 (5 bases each). The CDR3 length is 15 residues. Germline assignment: CDR1 SEHNR and CDR2 FQNEAQ (reference sequence). CDR3 in DNA: TGTGACAGGACCGGGGAAGACTCTGGGGCCAACGTCCTGACTTTC. Translation: CDRTGEDSGANVLTF.

This clonotype was counted a few times. The chain is built from TRBV11-2 and TRBJ2-7; tentative D call: TRBD2 (5 bases). The CDR3 runs 13 residues. The germline V gene encodes CDR1 SGHAT and CDR2 FQNNGV. V was cut by 10 bases and J by 9 bases, with 22 bases left in between. The CDR3 is CAISLSELASQYF. The CDR3 DNA reads as TGTGCCATCAGTTTAAGTGAGCTAGCATCGCAGTACTTC.

Remarks on this clonotype: The junction does not match germline at one end; this may be a read error. The chain employs TRBV30 and TRBJ1-1; D is uncertain. The germline V gene encodes CDR1 GTSNPN and CDR2 SVGIG (reference sequence). CDR3 length: 12 amino acids. Here the CDR3 DNA reads TGTGGCTGGGATTATGATAGGGCTGAAGCTTTCTTT. Its protein is CGWDYDRAEAFF.